This T cell receptor (beta chain) was found in a study of blood T cell repertoires in COVID-19. About the research overall: Samples taken during acute and convalescent COVID-19 were collected in the United States, Italy and Spain. PBMCs, B-cell-depleted T cells, or T cells provided the cDNA or gDNA that made up the material.

The CDR3 sequence is 15 residues long. V lost 5 bases and J lost 6; bases outside the gene matches: 8. Germline-derived CDR1 and CDR2 are SGHTA and FQGNSA. In the source study's methods: Quantification of nucleated cells was approximated via reference gene primer amplification. Using immunoSEQ multiplex PCR, the repertoire was profiled, and TCRdb retains in-frame clones only, with some absent. V and J calls and clone size are those listed in that table; D and trimming were worked out from the DNA. The sample records about 120,000 clones, 79% being singletons. V and J are TRBV7-2 and TRBJ2-1; 9 bases match TRBD2. The sample consisted of peripheral blood. This clonotype originated in a woman older than 75 with acute or convalescent COVID-19. CDR3 amino acids: CASSDLGGGVNEQFF. CDR3 nucleotide sequence: TGTGCCAGCAGCGACCTTGGCGGGGGGGTCAATGAGCAGTTCTTC. The full variable domain, with the rest looked up from reference TRBV7-2 and TRBJ2-1, is GAGVSQSPSNKVTEKGKDVELRCDPISGHTALYWYRQSLGQGLEFLIYFQGNSAPDKSGLPSDRFSAERTGGSVSTLTIQRTQQEDSAVYLCASSDLGGGVNEQFFGPGTRLTVL.